These T cell receptor beta chains were read from a single sample in a study of T-cell reconstitution after alpha-beta-depleted transplantation in children. TCRdb called the PCR reads again in MiXCR, with one record for every CDR3 protein. The sample lists 210,000 or so distinct CDR3 sequences, 9.5% to 13% occurring once. The sample in question was PBMCs, obtained before TCRalphabeta/CD19-depleted stem cell transplant. These receptor sequences come from a child less than two years old with acute myeloid leukemia, due to receive a stem cell transplant. CDR3s include the opening cysteine and the closing phenylalanine or tryptophan. Fields, in order: clone size, J gene, CDR3 length, D gene, V gene, CDR3 protein, CDR3 DNA. A D gene is named only where the DNA matches it firmly. Size is stated for part of the rows, as once, few or many counts, or as a class when the clone is expanded.

many	TRBJ1-1	11	TRBD1	TRBV20-1	CSAYLTGRAFF	TGCAGTGCTTACCTGACAGGGAGAGCTTTCTTT
many	TRBJ1-1	15	TRBD1	TRBV5-1	CASSLRGDSGAEAFF	TGCGCCAGCAGCTTGAGGGGGGACAGCGGAGCTGAAGCTTTCTTT
NA	TRBJ2-3	13	TRBD2	TRBV30	CAWSVLAGDTQYF	TGTGCCTGGAGTGTGCTAGCGGGAGATACGCAGTATTTT
NA	TRBJ2-2	15	NA	TRBV6-1	CASSDPEGGTGELFF	TGTGCCAGCAGTGACCCGGAAGGGGGCACCGGGGAGCTGTTTTTT
many	TRBJ1-6	16	NA	TRBV2	CASSEEDTGLGSPLHF	TGTGCCAGCAGTGAAGAGGATACAGGGCTCGGGTCACCCCTCCACTTT
few	TRBJ2-3	15	NA	TRBV7-2	CASSLGFPRADTQYF	TGTGCCAGCAGCTTAGGATTCCCACGGGCAGATACGCAGTATTTT
NA	TRBJ2-6	17	NA	TRBV13	CASSLTQGLPGANVLTF	TGTGCCAGCAGTCTCACTCAGGGTCTACCGGGGGCCAACGTCCTGACTTTC
many	TRBJ2-2	13	NA	TRBV20-1	CSASVVGYGELFF	TGCAGTGCTTCTGTAGTGGGGTACGGGGAGCTGTTTTTT
many	TRBJ2-7	14	NA	TRBV20-1	CSALRGSGVYEQYF	TGCAGTGCTCTTCGGGGGAGTGGGGTCTACGAGCAGTACTTC
many	TRBJ2-1	13	NA	TRBV7-2	CASSLDSSYEQFF	TGTGCCAGCAGCTTAGATTCTAGCTACGAGCAGTTCTTC
many	TRBJ2-3	17	NA	TRBV20-1	CSARDRIAGESTDTQYF	TGCAGTGCTAGAGATAGGATAGCAGGGGAGAGCACAGATACGCAGTATTTT
many	TRBJ2-1	16	NA	TRBV27	CASSKSGGTGYNEQFF	TGTGCCAGCAGCAAATCCGGGGGAACAGGCTACAATGAGCAGTTCTTC
many	TRBJ1-1	15	NA	TRBV6-5	CASSYSVGVGTEAFF	TGTGCCAGCAGTTACTCGGTGGGGGTAGGGACTGAAGCTTTCTTT
many	TRBJ1-5	13	NA	TRBV20-1	CSARGPQGQPQHF	TGCAGTGCTAGAGGCCCTCAGGGTCAGCCCCAGCATTTT
many	TRBJ1-4	17	TRBD1	TRBV7-2	CASSARQGLATNEKLFF	TGTGCCAGCAGCGCCCGACAGGGCCTTGCAACTAATGAAAAACTGTTTTTT
many	TRBJ2-2	14	NA	TRBV20-1	CSAWDASGAGELFF	TGCAGTGCTTGGGACGCCTCGGGCGCCGGGGAGCTGTTTTTT
many	TRBJ2-7	12	NA	TRBV2	CASSRLVREQYF	TGTGCCAGCAGTCGACTAGTACGCGAGCAGTACTTC
many	TRBJ2-3	15	NA	TRBV5-5	CASSLAVESYYTQYF	TGTGCCAGCAGCTTGGCCGTCGAAAGTTACTATACGCAGTATTTT
NA	TRBJ2-3	15	NA	TRBV11-2	CASTSRGDGADTQYF	TGTGCCAGCACCTCGAGGGGGGACGGTGCAGATACGCAGTATTTT
many	TRBJ2-1	12	NA	TRBV29-1	CSVERGHNEQFF	TGCAGCGTTGAGCGGGGGCACAATGAGCAGTTCTTC
NA	TRBJ1-6	15	TRBD1	TRBV15	CATSRAGTEKGPLHF	TGTGCCACCAGCAGGGCCGGGACAGAAAAAGGGCCCCTCCACTTT
NA	TRBJ2-3	15	TRBD2	TRBV7-3	CASSRGTSSLDTQYF	TGTGCCAGCAGCCGGGGGACTAGTTCGTTAGATACGCAGTATTTT
many	TRBJ2-2	20	TRBD2	TRBV20-1	CSARDQERGPDYANTGELFF	TGCAGTGCTAGAGATCAAGAGCGGGGGCCCGACTACGCGAACACCGGGGAGCTGTTTTTT
many	TRBJ2-4	13	NA	TRBV20-1	CSARELAKNIQYF	TGCAGTGCTAGGGAACTAGCCAAAAACATTCAGTACTTC
few	TRBJ1-5	15	NA	TRBV29-1	CSVERQSTENQPQHF	TGCAGCGTTGAGAGACAGTCTACTGAGAATCAGCCCCAGCATTTT
many	TRBJ1-2	13	NA	TRBV12-3/TRBV12-4	CASRRRGLHGYTF	TGTGCCAGCAGACGCAGGGGACTTCATGGCTACACCTTC
many	TRBJ2-1	14	NA	TRBV5-1	CASKVDSAYNEQFF	TGCGCCAGCAAGGTAGATAGCGCCTACAATGAGCAGTTCTTC
many	TRBJ2-1	12	NA	TRBV29-1	CSVIARNNEQFF	TGCAGCGTGATAGCGAGGAACAATGAGCAGTTCTTC
many	TRBJ1-5	15	TRBD1	TRBV20-1	CSARLQGAGNQPQHF	TGCAGTGCTAGACTACAGGGGGCGGGCAATCAGCCCCAGCATTTT
many	TRBJ2-7	14	NA	TRBV20-1	CSVAGDKSSYEQYF	TGCAGTGTCGCCGGCGACAAAAGCTCCTACGAGCAGTACTTC
many	TRBJ2-1	16	TRBD2	TRBV20-1	CSARGLAGGTYNEQFF	TGCAGTGCTAGGGGACTAGCGGGAGGGACCTACAATGAGCAGTTCTTC
many	TRBJ2-7	13	NA	TRBV29-1	CSVEGSQGNEQYF	TGCAGCGTTGAAGGAAGTCAGGGGAACGAGCAGTACTTC
many	TRBJ2-2	13	NA	TRBV10-2	CASGEYVGGELFF	TGCGCCAGTGGGGAATACGTCGGGGGGGAGCTGTTTTTT